The T cell receptor beta chain under discussion was sequenced for a study of T cells in Graves' hyperthyroidism and ophthalmopathy. This clonotype has more than one count but fewer than ten. The CDR3 regions of TCR beta were amplified from RNA transcripts. Carried out on the TCR CDR3, a first-round RT-PCR used the HTBI primer set. TCRdb re-derived calls from the multiplex PCR reads in MiXCR, one entry per CDR3 protein. The table lists more than 300,000 distinct CDR3 sequences, around a sixth of them singletons. The study excluded patients with uncontrolled infection, other autoimmune disease, pregnancy or lactation. Orbital computed tomography, thyroid ultrasound, serum thyroxine and TRAb, and clinical symptoms together informed the diagnoses. V lost 7 bases, J lost 6 bases, and 15 bases stayed unmatched. The CDR3 is made up of 16 amino acids.

The J gene is TRBJ2-3, the V gene TRBV12-3 or TRBV12-4, with 8 bases identical to TRBD2. Sequenced sample: blood. This TCR was sampled from a man aged 18 to 29 with Graves' ophthalmopathy. CDR3 region: CASIPGLAGGRDTQYF. The CDR3 DNA reads as TGTGCCAGCATCCCCGGACTCGCGGGGGGCCGGGATACGCAGTATTTT.